These 24 T cell receptor beta chains came from one sample sequenced in a study of cytotoxic CD8 clonotypes in ibrutinib-treated CLL (dated by TCRdb to about 2021). The time point label for this specimen denotes: about twelve months on ibrutinib. The method behind the library was the immunoSEQ multiplex PCR assay. This immuneACCESS table, as held by TCRdb, lists in-frame sequences with V and J called but not all clones. Of the missing ones, under half trace to an unresolved V gene in checked studies; the others have no known cause. A total of about 200,000 clones appear in this sample, about four fifths of them only once. Of the sample, roughly an eighth falls within the top ten clones. Material: PBMCs, obtained after 12 months of ibrutinib treatment. All receptors come from a human donor with chronic lymphocytic leukemia.

This CDR3 is CASSSKDRGRRGAFF. The CDR3 region has the DNA TGTGCCAGCAGCAGCAAGGACAGGGGGCGCCGAGGGGCTTTCTTT. This sequence joins TRBV7-9 and TRBJ1-1; 11 positions agree with TRBD1. This CDR3 region has 15 residues. Germline lookup yields CDR1 SEHNR and CDR2 FQNEAQ (reference sequence). Trimming took 5 bases from V and 11 from J; bases not matched to a gene: 13.

This chain links TRBV6-5 with TRBJ2-2; D is perhaps TRBD1 (6 bases). The V and J ends lost 4 bases and 8 bases respectively, with 11 bases between them. Per germline, CDR1 MNHEY and CDR2 SVGAGI. There are 13 residues in the CDR3. DNA of the CDR3: TGTGCCAGCAGTTCCACAGGGTCAGGGGAGCTGTTTTTT. Residues: CASSSTGSGELFF.

The chain recombines TRBV28 with TRBJ2-2; TRBD2 matches 8 bases. The CDR3 contains 15 residues. The germline V gene encodes CDR1 MDHEN and CDR2 SYDVKM. The trim removed 6 bases at V and 6 bases at J, leaving 9 bases unmatched. CDR3 region: CASRLVRGAAGELFF. In DNA form, the CDR3 reads TGTGCCAGCAGACTCGTGCGGGGGGCTGCCGGGGAGCTGTTTTTT.

V and J are TRBV30 and TRBJ2-2; D gene unclear. The CDR3 has 11 residues. Germline V CDR1 and CDR2: GTSNPN, SVGIG (reference sequence). The V and J ends lost 0 bases and 8 bases respectively, with 4 bases between them. CDR3 sequence reads: CAWSVWGELFF. The CDR3 DNA is TGTGCCTGGAGTGTTTGGGGGGAGCTGTTTTTT.

The chain couples TRBV30 to TRBJ1-6; TRBD1 agrees at 7 bases. Germline assignment: CDR1 GTSNPN and CDR2 SVGIG (reference sequence). J lost 0 bases, V lost 0 bases, and 5 bases had no gene match. This CDR3 has 17 amino acids. As DNA, the CDR3 is TGTGCCTGGAGTGTACCGACAGGGAGCTCCTATAATTCACCCCTCCACTTT. Protein product: CAWSVPTGSSYNSPLHF. Drawing the rest from reference TRBV30 and TRBJ1-6, the complete variable domain is SQTIHQWPATLVQPVGSPLSLECTVEGTSNPNLYWYRQAAGRGLQLLFYSVGIGQISSEVPQNLSASRPQDRQFILSSKKLLLSDSGFYLCAWSVPTGSSYNSPLHFGNGTRLTVT.

This clone appeared a single time. The chain recombines TRBV6-6 with TRBJ1-2; TRBD1 matches at 10 bases. Germline assignment: CDR1 MNHNY and CDR2 SVGAGI (reference sequence). Trimming took 7 bases from V and 5 from J; bases not matched to a gene: 4. This CDR3 is built from 13 residues. Written as DNA, the CDR3 is TGTGCCAGCACCGGGACAGGGGAGTATGGCTACACCTTC. This translates into CASTGTGEYGYTF.

The chain is built from TRBV29-1 and TRBJ2-7; TRBD2 is a possible D gene (6 bases). The CDR3 is 14 amino acids. V was pared by 6 bases and J by 5 bases, with 20 bases between. Per the germline V gene, CDR1 is SQVTM and CDR2 is ANQGSEA. The CDR3 sequence is CSVTPPGLRDEQYF. For the CDR3, the DNA is TGCAGCGTGACCCCTCCGGGACTGAGGGACGAGCAGTACTTC.

The rearrangement joins TRBV5-6 to TRBJ2-7; TRBD1 matches 10 bases. Losses at the gene ends were 4 bases for V and 6 bases for J; bases not matched to a gene: 10. Germline V gene data show CDR1 as SGHDT and CDR2 as YYEEEE. The CDR3 consists of 15 residues. The DNA of the CDR3 is TGTGCCAGCAGCGTCTCCGGGACAGGGGTTGGCGAGCAGTACTTC. Translation: CASSVSGTGVGEQYF.

The V and J genes are TRBV5-1 and TRBJ1-5; D remains ambiguous. Germline values: CDR1 SGHRS, CDR2 YFSETQ. V was trimmed by 4 bases and J by 1 base, leaving 15 bases between them. The CDR3 is made up of 16 amino acids. The CDR3: CASSPGRGGSNQPQHF. CDR3 bases: TGCGCCAGCAGCCCCGGGAGAGGAGGGAGCAATCAGCCCCAGCATTTT.

The gene calls are TRBV30 and TRBJ2-5; the D is unclear. V dropped 2 bases and J dropped 3 bases, with 10 bases sitting between them. Looked up from germline, CDR1 is GTSNPN and CDR2 is SVGIG (reference sequence). This CDR3 is 13 amino acids long. As DNA, the CDR3 is TGTGCCTGGAGTTATGGCGTTAAAGAGACCCAGTACTTC. Translating gives CAWSYGVKETQYF.

The sample holds a few counts of this clone. The V call is TRBV10-3, the J call TRBJ2-3; a possible D gene is TRBD2 (5 bases). The germline V and J ends were trimmed by 0 bases and 1 base, with 20 bases remaining between them. CDR1 ENHRY and CDR2 SYGVKD come from the germline V gene. This CDR3 contains 19 residues. The CDR3 DNA follows: TGTGCCATCAGTGAGTCTAGATTGGAGGTATATGAGGGCACAGATACGCAGTATTTT. This codes for CAISESRLEVYEGTDTQYF.

The CDR3 nucleotides read TGTGCCAGTAGTCTTGACAGCTCCTATGGCTACACCTTC. Protein sequence: CASSLDSSYGYTF. The chain joins TRBV19 to TRBJ1-2; TRBD1 is a possible D gene (5 bases). The V end lost 5 bases, the J end lost 4 bases, and 11 bases lay between the germline ends. The CDR3 is made up of 13 amino acids. Germline V lookup: CDR1 LNHDA, CDR2 SQIVND (reference sequence).

The V and J genes are TRBV9 and TRBJ1-3; 7 nucleotides line up with TRBD1. Germline V gives CDR1 SGDLS, CDR2 YYNGEE. J was trimmed by 4 bases and V by 5 bases; bases with no gene match: 9. The CDR3 covers 15 residues. The DNA for the CDR3 is TGTGCCAGCAGGGCTGACAGGGCGTCGGGAAACACCATATATTTT. It is translated as CASRADRASGNTIYF. The entire variable domain, with the rest obtained from reference TRBV9 and TRBJ1-3, is as follows: DSGVTQTPKHLITATGQRVTLRCSPRSGDLSVYWYQQSLDQGLQFLIQYYNGEERAKGNILERFSAQQFPDLHSELNLSSLELGDSALYFCASRADRASGNTIYFGEGSWLTVV.

The table lists this clone with a few counts. J is TRBJ1-3 and V is TRBV2; D remains ambiguous. Between the trimmed V and J ends, which lost 4 bases and 0 bases, there was a span of 13 bases. The germline gives CDR1 SNHLY, CDR2 FYNNEI. The CDR3 runs to 16 residues. In DNA, the CDR3 is TGTGCCAGCAGTGTGCAACAGCTAGCCTCTGGAAACACCATATATTTT. Protein: CASSVQQLASGNTIYF.

The chain uses TRBV5-1 and TRBJ1-6; 8 nucleotides line up with TRBD1. This CDR3 region has 14 residues. In germline, CDR1 is SGHRS, CDR2 YFSETQ. V trimming: 2 bases; J trimming: 9 bases; junction bases outside the gene matches: 4. The CDR3 loop reads CASSFQGASSPLHF. The CDR3 DNA reads TGCGCCAGCAGCTTCCAGGGGGCGAGTTCACCCCTCCACTTT.

The V gene is TRBV2, the J gene TRBJ1-2, with D possibly matching TRBD1 (5 bases). This CDR3 region has 14 residues. Germline CDR1 SNHLY, CDR2 FYNNEI. Trimming removed 9 bases from V and 6 bases from J, with 20 bases in between. CDR3 DNA: TGTGCCAGAACGATCCCCGACAGAATTAATGGCTACACCTTC. This sequence encodes CARTIPDRINGYTF.

V is TRBV2 and J is TRBJ2-7; the match to TRBD1 covers 7 bases. Trimming removed 7 bases from V and 0 bases from J; junction bases left unmatched: 9. Germline lookup yields CDR1 SNHLY and CDR2 FYNNEI. The CDR3 totals 15 residues. CDR3 bases: TGTGCCAGCATCGAGGGGACAGATAGCTCCTACGAGCAGTACTTC. This codes for CASIEGTDSSYEQYF.

The chain joins TRBV29-1 to TRBJ1-1; 11 nucleotides agree with TRBD1. The germline V gene has CDR1 SQVTM and CDR2 ANQGSEA. V lost 3 bases to trimming and J lost 5 bases; unmatched junction nucleotides: 8. There are 15 residues in the CDR3. The CDR3 reads CSVEGTGGSWTEAFF. The CDR3 DNA follows: TGCAGCGTTGAGGGGACAGGGGGGTCGTGGACTGAAGCTTTCTTT.

This clone has at least ten counts. The sample holds other DNA sequences that translate to the same CDR3. The V gene is TRBV29-1, the J gene TRBJ1-1; D gene unclear. Trimming pared 6 bases from V and 1 base from J, leaving 12 bases between. Germline loops: CDR1 SQVTM, CDR2 ANQGSEA. The CDR3 consists of 13 residues. CDR3 sequence (DNA): TGCAGCGTGGCCCGGACCGCGAACACTGAAGCTTTCTTT. Encoded protein: CSVARTANTEAFF.

The gene calls are TRBV11-2 and TRBJ1-2, with 7 bases matching TRBD1. V lost 2 bases, J lost 8 bases, and 8 bases stayed unmatched. This CDR3 region has 14 residues. The germline gives CDR1 SGHAT, CDR2 FQNNGV. CDR3 DNA: TGTGCCAGCAGCTTAAACCTCCTACAGGGGGGCTACACCTTC. Protein: CASSLNLLQGGYTF.

V gene TRBV28 combines with J gene TRBJ1-2; D is ambiguous. This CDR3 has 15 amino acids. Germline CDR1 is MDHEN and CDR2 is SYDVKM. Trimming cost V 4 bases and J 6 bases, with 18 bases left between them. Here the CDR3 DNA reads TGTGCCAGCAGTTCATTTCCCGCAACAGAGGATGGCTACACCTTC. Translating gives CASSSFPATEDGYTF.

This chain links TRBV6-5 with TRBJ1-1; D gene unclear. The germline gives CDR1 MNHEY, CDR2 SVGAGI. V lost 10 bases and J 4 bases, leaving 19 bases between the germline ends. This CDR3 has 14 residues. DNA of the CDR3: TGTGCCATCGGGCCGGTAGACACGGGCACTGAAGCTTTCTTT. Amino acids: CAIGPVDTGTEAFF.

This clone was observed once. This chain joins TRBV5-8 and TRBJ1-1, with TRBD1 matching 11 bases. This CDR3 is built from 16 residues. V dropped 1 base and J dropped 3; count of bases not matched to a gene: 5. Germline V CDR1 and CDR2: SGHTS, YDEGEE. Here the CDR3 DNA reads TGTGCCAGCAGCTTGCGGACAGGGGGCGCGGACACTGAAGCTTTCTTT. It is translated as CASSLRTGGADTEAFF.

With regard to this clone: The sample contains more than one DNA sequence encoding this CDR3. The J gene is TRBJ1-1, the V gene TRBV19; D unclear. Per the germline V gene, CDR1 is LNHDA and CDR2 is SQIVND (reference sequence). This CDR3 has 13 residues. Trimming shortened V by 0 bases and J by 4 bases, and 6 bases separated the two germline ends. This CDR3 reads CASSIEGFTEAFF. In DNA form, the CDR3 reads TGTGCCAGTAGTATAGAAGGGTTCACTGAAGCTTTCTTT.